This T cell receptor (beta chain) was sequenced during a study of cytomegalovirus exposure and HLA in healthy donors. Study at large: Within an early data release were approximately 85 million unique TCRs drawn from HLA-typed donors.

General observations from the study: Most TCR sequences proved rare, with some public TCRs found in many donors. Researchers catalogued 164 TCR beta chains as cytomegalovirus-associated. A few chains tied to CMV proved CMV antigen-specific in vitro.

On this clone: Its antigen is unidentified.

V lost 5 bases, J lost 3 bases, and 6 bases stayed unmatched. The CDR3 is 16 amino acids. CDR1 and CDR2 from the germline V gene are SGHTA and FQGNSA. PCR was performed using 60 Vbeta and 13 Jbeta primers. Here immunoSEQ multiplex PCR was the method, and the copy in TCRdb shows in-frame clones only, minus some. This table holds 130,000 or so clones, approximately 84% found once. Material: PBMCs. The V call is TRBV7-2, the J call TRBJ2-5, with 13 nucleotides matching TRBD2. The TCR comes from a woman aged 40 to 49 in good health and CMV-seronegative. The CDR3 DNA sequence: TGTGCCAGCAGCGTACAAGGACTAGCGGGAGAAGAGACCCAGTACTTC. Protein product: CASSVQGLAGEETQYF.